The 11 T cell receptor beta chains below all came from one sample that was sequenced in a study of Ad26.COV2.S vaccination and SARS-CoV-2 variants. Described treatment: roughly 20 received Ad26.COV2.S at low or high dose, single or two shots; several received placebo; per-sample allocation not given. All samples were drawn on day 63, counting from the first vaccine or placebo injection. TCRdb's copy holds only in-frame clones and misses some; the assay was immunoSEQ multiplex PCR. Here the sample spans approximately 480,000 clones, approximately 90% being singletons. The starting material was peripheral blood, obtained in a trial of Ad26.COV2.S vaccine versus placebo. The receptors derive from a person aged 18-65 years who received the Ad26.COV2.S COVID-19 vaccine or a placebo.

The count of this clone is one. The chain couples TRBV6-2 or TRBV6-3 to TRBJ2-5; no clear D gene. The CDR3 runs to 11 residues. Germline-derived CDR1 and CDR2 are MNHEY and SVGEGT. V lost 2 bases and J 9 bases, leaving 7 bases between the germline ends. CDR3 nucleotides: TGTGCCAGCAGTTACCCCTCCCCCCAGTACTTC. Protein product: CASSYPSPQYF.

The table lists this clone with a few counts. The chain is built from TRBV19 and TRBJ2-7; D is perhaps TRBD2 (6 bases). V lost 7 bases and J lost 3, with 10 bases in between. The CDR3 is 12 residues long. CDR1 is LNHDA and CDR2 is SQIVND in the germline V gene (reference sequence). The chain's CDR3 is CASIGGDYEQYF. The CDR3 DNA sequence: TGTGCCAGTATCGGCGGGGACTACGAGCAGTACTTC.

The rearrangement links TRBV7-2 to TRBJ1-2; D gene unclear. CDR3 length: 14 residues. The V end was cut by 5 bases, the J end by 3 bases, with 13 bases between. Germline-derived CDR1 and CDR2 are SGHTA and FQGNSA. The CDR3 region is CASSPPASYYGYTF. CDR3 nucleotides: TGTGCCAGCAGCCCCCCCGCTTCCTACTATGGCTACACCTTC.

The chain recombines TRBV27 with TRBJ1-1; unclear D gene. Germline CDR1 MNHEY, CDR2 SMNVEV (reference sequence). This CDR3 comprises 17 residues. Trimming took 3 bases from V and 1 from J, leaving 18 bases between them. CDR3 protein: CASSFYIGRRANTEAFF. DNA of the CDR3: TGTGCCAGCAGTTTTTATATCGGGCGAAGGGCGAACACTGAAGCTTTCTTT.

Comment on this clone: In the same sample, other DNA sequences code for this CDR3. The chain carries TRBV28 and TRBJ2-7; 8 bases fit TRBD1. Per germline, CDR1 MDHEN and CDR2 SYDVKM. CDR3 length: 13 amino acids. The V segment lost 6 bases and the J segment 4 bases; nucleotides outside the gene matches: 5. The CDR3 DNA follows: TGTGCCAGCAGGTTGACAGGGGTTTACGAGCAGTACTTC. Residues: CASRLTGVYEQYF. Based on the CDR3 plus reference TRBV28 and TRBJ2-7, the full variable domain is DVKVTQSSRYLVKRTGEKVFLECVQDMDHENMFWYRQDPGLGLRLIYFSYDVKMKEKGDIPEGYSVSREKKERFSLILESASTNQTSMYLCASRLTGVYEQYFGPGTRLTVT.

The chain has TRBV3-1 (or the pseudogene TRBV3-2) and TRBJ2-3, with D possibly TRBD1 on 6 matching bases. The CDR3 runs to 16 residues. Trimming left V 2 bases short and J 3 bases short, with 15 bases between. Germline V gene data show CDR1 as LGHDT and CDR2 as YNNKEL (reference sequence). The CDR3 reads CASSQLPQGVTDTQYF. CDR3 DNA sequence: TGTGCCAGCAGCCAACTCCCACAGGGAGTTACAGATACGCAGTATTTT.

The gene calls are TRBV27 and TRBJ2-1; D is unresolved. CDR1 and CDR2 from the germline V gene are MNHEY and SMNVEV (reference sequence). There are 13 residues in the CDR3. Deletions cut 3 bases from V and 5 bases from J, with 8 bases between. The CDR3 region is CASSFSGNNEQFF. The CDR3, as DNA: TGTGCCAGCAGTTTTTCTGGGAACAATGAGCAGTTCTTC.

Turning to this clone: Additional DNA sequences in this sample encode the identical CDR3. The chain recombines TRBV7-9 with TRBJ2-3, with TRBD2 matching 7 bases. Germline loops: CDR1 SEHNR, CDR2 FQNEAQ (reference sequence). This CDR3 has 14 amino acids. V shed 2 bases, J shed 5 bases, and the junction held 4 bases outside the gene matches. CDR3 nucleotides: TGTGCCAGCAGCTTAAGGTTAGCGGGAGATACGCAGTATTTT. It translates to CASSLRLAGDTQYF.

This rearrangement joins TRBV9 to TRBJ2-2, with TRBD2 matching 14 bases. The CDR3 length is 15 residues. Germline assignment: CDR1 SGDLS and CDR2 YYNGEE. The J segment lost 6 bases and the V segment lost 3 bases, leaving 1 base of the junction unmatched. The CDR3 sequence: CASSGLAGGSGELFF. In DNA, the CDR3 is TGTGCCAGCAGCGGACTAGCGGGAGGGTCCGGGGAGCTGTTTTTT.

The CDR3 loop reads CASSTGLPEQYF. For the CDR3, the DNA is TGTGCCAGCAGCACCGGACTACCCGAGCAGTACTTC. This sequence joins TRBV7-2 and TRBJ2-7, with a weak D call TRBD2 (6 bases). This CDR3 region has 12 residues. Trimming removed 5 bases from V and 6 bases from J, with 11 bases in between. Germline assignment: CDR1 SGHTA and CDR2 FQGNSA.

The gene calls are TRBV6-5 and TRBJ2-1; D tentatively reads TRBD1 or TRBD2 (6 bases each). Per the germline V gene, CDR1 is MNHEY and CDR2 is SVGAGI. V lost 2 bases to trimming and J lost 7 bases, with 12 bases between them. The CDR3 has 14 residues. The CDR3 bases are TGTGCCAGCAGTTACCTTGGGGGGCGGAATGAGCAGTTCTTC. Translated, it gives CASSYLGGRNEQFF.